This section outlines one T cell receptor (beta chain) sequence together with its context. There is no known antigen for this receptor. Within one base of it there is no much larger clone, and no base qualities were kept. The data originate from a study of OX40 agonist ivuxolimab in advanced cancers. Regarding the research as a whole: Ivuxolimab, which targeted the costimulatory receptor OX40 (CD134), was an agonistic, fully human IgG2 monoclonal antibody. Intravenous ivuxolimab was administered to patients every 2 weeks at six dose levels: 0.01, 0.1, 0.3, 1.5, 3 and 10 mg/kg. Of the approximately 53 patients in dose escalation, approximately 20 had hepatocellular carcinoma, around 15 had melanoma, 9 had renal cell carcinoma and 9 had head and neck cancer. In the dose-escalation cohort, more than 75% of patients were male, and the mean age was approximately 60 years, with a range of 23 to 79. Prior anti-PD-1, anti-PD-L1 or anti-CTLA-4 therapy was permitted, and checkpoint inhibitors had been received by about 44% of dose-escalation patients. Three dose-escalation patients achieved partial responses, one with hepatocellular carcinoma and two with cutaneous melanoma. Peripheral TCRbeta sequencing aimed to test whether ivuxolimab altered TCR sequence diversity and caused clonal T-cell expansion. The paper covers the monotherapy dose-escalation part of the phase I ivuxolimab trial, which included N of about 50 patients.

Genomic DNA was isolated from the sorted cells so that the TCRbeta CDR3 region could be sequenced. The immunoSEQ Assay was used to sequence the TCRbeta CDR3 regions. As stored in TCRdb, this immuneACCESS dataset retains in-frame rearrangements with V and J assigned. A fraction of the clones does not appear; measured against another copy, unresolved V genes explain less than half of the discrepancy, and the remainder lacks a known reason. Across this sample there are some 20,000 clones, with 74% seen only once. Around 33% of the sample is taken by the ten largest. On the study overall, not on this receptor specifically: Low levels of normalized T-cell clonal expansion were also seen in some patients who did not respond. The antigen specificity of the clonally expanded peripheral T cells was not determined. On average, CD8+ T cells showed more expanded clones than CD4+ T cells after ivuxolimab. At doses from 0.1 to 3.0 mg/kg, clonal expansion was seen in both CD4+ and CD8+ blood T cells between baseline and week 6. Partial responders in the 0.1-3.0 mg/kg groups had among the lowest normalized peripheral clonal expansion, especially among CD8+ T cells.

Its CDR3 holds 14 amino acids, cysteine through phenylalanine. Left in the record is the CDR3 DNA by itself, 42 bases read in frame from the first base. Trimming at the junction amounts to 2 bases on V and 1 base on J, and the germline ends lie 4 bases apart. The germline V gene gives CDR1 as SGHRS and CDR2 as YFSETQ. Patients with a history of autoimmune disease or receiving systemic immunosuppression were excluded from the trial. In every dose cohort, peripheral blood was drawn for TCR sequencing at baseline, cycle 4 day 1, and cycle 7 day 1. The samples were drawn from a first-in-human, open-label, multicenter phase I dose-escalation trial of ivuxolimab. Adults with locally advanced or metastatic head and neck squamous cell, hepatocellular, melanoma or renal cell carcinoma were enrolled in the trial. Before TCR sequencing, CD4+ T cells and CD8+ T cells were sorted from peripheral blood as separate populations.

The sequence was collected from an adult with an advanced solid tumor such as melanoma, head and neck, liver or kidney cancer. The rearranged chain carries TRBV5-1 and TRBJ2-6, with no confident D gene call. The input for sequencing was CD4+ or CD8+ T cells sorted from blood, taken in a trial of the OX40 agonist ivuxolimab. In nucleotide form, the sequence is TGCGCCAGCAGCTTCAGTTCTGGGGCCAACGTCCTGACTTTC. The resulting protein is CASSFSSGANVLTF.